This is a list of T cell receptor beta chains from one sample in a study of shared clonotypes between healthy human individuals. TCRdb's table, derived via immunoSEQ multiplex PCR, lists solely in-frame clones and lacks some. The sample lists about 1,800,000 clones; about 94% were seen once. Specimen: naive CD8+ T cells sorted from blood. The receptors come from a man aged 18 to 29 in good health. Both conserved end residues are part of each CDR3. D genes are given only for firm matches. A row's size may be missing; if present it is once, few, many or a size class.

clone_size j_call v_call d_call cdr3_aa cdr3_nt
NA TRBJ2-3 TRBV27 NA CASSLGGGTDTQYF TGTGCCAGCAGTTTGGGAGGCGGGACAGATACGCAGTATTTT
once TRBJ2-7 TRBV9 NA CASSGGGEGYEQYF TGTGCCAGCAGCGGCGGAGGCGAGGGTTACGAGCAGTACTTC
NA TRBJ2-7 TRBV4-3 TRBD1 CASSQRTGPYEQYF TGCGCCAGCAGCCAGAGGACAGGTCCCTACGAGCAGTACTTC
NA TRBJ2-7 TRBV9 NA CASSARVGAYEQYF TGTGCCAGCAGTGCCCGGGTGGGGGCCTACGAGCAGTACTTC
NA TRBJ2-7 TRBV7-6 NA CASSHIGGTREQYF TGTGCCAGCAGCCACATAGGAGGGACGCGAGAGCAGTACTTC
once TRBJ2-7 TRBV7-2 TRBD2 CASRGSGSYEQYF TGTGCCAGCAGGGGTAGCGGGAGCTACGAGCAGTACTTC
NA TRBJ2-5 TRBV11-3 NA CASSWDNQETQYF TGTGCCAGCAGCTGGGACAACCAAGAGACCCAGTACTTC
NA TRBJ1-1 TRBV6-5 NA CASNPLGAEAFF TGTGCCAGCAACCCCCTGGGCGCTGAAGCTTTCTTT
NA TRBJ2-3 TRBV5-6 NA CASSLGSAGDTQYF TGTGCCAGCAGCTTGGGGTCCGCAGGAGATACGCAGTATTTT
NA TRBJ2-2 TRBV27 TRBD1 CASSDRVYNTGELFF TGTGCCAGCAGCGACAGGGTTTATAACACCGGGGAGCTGTTTTTT